These T cell receptor beta chains were read from a single sample in a study of CXCR3-negative and CXCR3-positive naive CD8 T cells. TCRdb re-analyzed the 5' RACE reads; it lists each CDR3 protein once, without DNA. The clone table shows roughly 63,000 distinct CDR3 sequences, with the ten largest holding about 4.9%. Source material: naive CXCR3+ CD8+ T cells from blood. These receptors were collected from a human donor in good health. Some clones in this sample may be carry-over from other donors' samples. CDR3s include the opening cysteine and the closing phenylalanine or tryptophan. Rows give clone size only sometimes, using once, few, many, or a class for an expanded clone.

J: TRBJ1-2; V: TRBV20-1; size: NA; CDR3: CSARDSAGGNYGYTF
J: TRBJ2-3; V: TRBV2; size: NA; CDR3: CARGLAGSGTDTQYF
J: TRBJ2-2; V: TRBV5-1; size: NA; CDR3: CASSLLLTISNTGELFF
J: TRBJ2-7; V: TRBV3-1; size: NA; CDR3: CASSHRWGENEQYF
J: TRBJ1-2; V: TRBV27; size: NA; CDR3: CASSPRGAFNYGYTF
J: TRBJ2-3; V: TRBV7-9; size: NA; CDR3: CASSSGTDTQYF
J: TRBJ2-3; V: TRBV29-1; size: NA; CDR3: CSSPLGGYTDTQYF
J: TRBJ2-7; V: TRBV5-6; size: NA; CDR3: CASSLGGSFYEQYF
J: TRBJ2-5; V: TRBV29-1; size: NA; CDR3: CSVEGWGAEETQYF
J: TRBJ2-1; V: TRBV20-1; size: NA; CDR3: CSARDPTLGTRTDNEQFF
J: TRBJ1-2; V: TRBV12-3/TRBV12-4; size: NA; CDR3: CASSLAAYRLPYGYTF
J: TRBJ1-5; V: TRBV23-1; size: NA; CDR3: CASSQYGVNQPQHF
J: TRBJ2-7; V: TRBV29-1; size: NA; CDR3: CSVEDGDSLSIYEQYF
J: TRBJ2-7; V: TRBV6-2/TRBV6-3; size: NA; CDR3: CASTQLGQGQLYF
J: TRBJ2-1; V: TRBV3-1; size: NA; CDR3: CASSQEVAGSPYNEQFF
J: TRBJ2-7; V: TRBV3-1; size: NA; CDR3: CASSTQLKAGADGEQYF
J: TRBJ2-2; V: TRBV6-4; size: NA; CDR3: CASRGPQNTGELFF
J: TRBJ2-7; V: TRBV20-1; size: NA; CDR3: CSASPGSYEQYF
J: TRBJ1-2; V: TRBV29-1; size: NA; CDR3: CSVVDGGAYGYTF
J: TRBJ2-7; V: TRBV2; size: NA; CDR3: CATRTSGLYEQYF
J: TRBJ2-1; V: TRBV24-1; size: NA; CDR3: CATSDRTSGKRTYNEQFF
J: TRBJ2-1; V: TRBV6-2/TRBV6-3; size: NA; CDR3: CASTPGHEQFF
J: TRBJ2-7; V: TRBV5-1; size: NA; CDR3: CASSPSGTGTYEQYF
J: TRBJ1-1; V: TRBV7-9; size: NA; CDR3: CASSPTGATEAFF
J: TRBJ2-4; V: TRBV6-5; size: NA; CDR3: CASSYRGYEDIQYF
J: TRBJ1-5; V: TRBV7-9; size: NA; CDR3: CASSLGVQPQHF
J: TRBJ1-3; V: TRBV30; size: NA; CDR3: CAWSDSGNTIYF
J: TRBJ1-2; V: TRBV29-1; size: NA; CDR3: CSVERQGNYGYTF
J: TRBJ1-2; V: TRBV29-1; size: NA; CDR3: CSVDFRGGYTF
J: TRBJ2-1; V: TRBV27; size: NA; CDR3: CASSLLGGGVYNEQFF
J: TRBJ2-6; V: TRBV29-1; size: NA; CDR3: CSVIPTDSGANVLTF
J: TRBJ2-1; V: TRBV27; size: NA; CDR3: CASSPMGTAYNEQFF
J: TRBJ2-7; V: TRBV23-1; size: NA; CDR3: CASSHHGLASSYEQYF
J: TRBJ1-5; V: TRBV20-1; size: NA; CDR3: CSARKRAELLNQPQHF
J: TRBJ2-2; V: TRBV6-2/TRBV6-3; size: NA; CDR3: CASTTGTGTNAGELFF
J: TRBJ2-7; V: TRBV4-3; size: NA; CDR3: CASSQDDWGYEQYF
J: TRBJ1-1; V: TRBV28; size: NA; CDR3: CASSLGRRNTEAFF
J: TRBJ2-2; V: TRBV2; size: NA; CDR3: CASSKGRGRPGELFF
J: TRBJ2-3; V: TRBV12-3/TRBV12-4; size: NA; CDR3: CASSPGGLSSADTQYF
J: TRBJ2-1; V: TRBV23-1; size: NA; CDR3: CASRTIVASESYNEQFF
J: TRBJ1-5; V: TRBV27; size: NA; CDR3: CASSLTADRTGQPQHF
J: TRBJ1-2; V: TRBV7-8; size: NA; CDR3: CASSLTDLTGGEYGYTF
J: TRBJ1-1; V: TRBV19; size: NA; CDR3: CASSIPGGGTEAFF
J: TRBJ1-5; V: TRBV28; size: NA; CDR3: CASSLQLMNQPQHF
J: TRBJ2-7; V: TRBV7-7; size: NA; CDR3: CASSLFPNYEQYF
J: TRBJ2-1; V: TRBV11-3; size: NA; CDR3: CASSLETGGSYNEQFF
J: TRBJ2-3; V: TRBV29-1; size: NA; CDR3: CSVFRSTDTQYF
J: TRBJ2-7; V: TRBV29-1; size: NA; CDR3: CSVVGLAGVLDEQYF
J: TRBJ2-1; V: TRBV20-1; size: NA; CDR3: CSARDPRGGAYNEQFF
J: TRBJ1-2; V: TRBV29-1; size: NA; CDR3: CSVERVQSGDYGYTF
J: TRBJ2-7; V: TRBV7-3; size: NA; CDR3: CASSSGDGQYF
J: TRBJ2-1; V: TRBV7-9; size: NA; CDR3: CASSSPLLAGLGNEQFF
J: TRBJ2-2; V: TRBV6-6; size: NA; CDR3: CASSYYRFTGELFF
J: TRBJ1-5; V: TRBV4-3; size: NA; CDR3: CASSQEGGWQPQHF
J: TRBJ2-1; V: TRBV14; size: NA; CDR3: CASSQEKVMAHRQTTEQFF
J: TRBJ2-3; V: TRBV29-1; size: NA; CDR3: CSVVGTYRTDTQYF
J: TRBJ2-7; V: TRBV29-1; size: NA; CDR3: CSVAPQGTYYEQYF
J: TRBJ1-1; V: TRBV19; size: NA; CDR3: CASSSQPGSTEAFF
J: TRBJ2-7; V: TRBV6-2/TRBV6-3; size: medium-sized; CDR3: CASSPHYYEQYF
J: TRBJ2-5; V: TRBV7-2; size: NA; CDR3: CASSLTPGIGETQYF